The T cell receptor (beta chain) under discussion was sequenced for a study of blood T cell repertoires in COVID-19. Study context: There were acute and convalescent COVID-19 samples, and they came from the United States, Italy and Spain.

The V end was cut by 2 bases, the J end by 3 bases, with 8 bases between. There are 13 residues in the CDR3. From germline, CDR1 is SGHRS and CDR2 YFSETQ. Assay: immunoSEQ multiplex PCR; the TCRdb copy retains only in-frame clones and omits some. In the table there are 200,000 to 250,000 clones, 88% of which are singletons. The sequenced sample was peripheral blood. The V gene is TRBV5-1, the J gene TRBJ1-1; D is unclear. The receptor comes from a woman in her sixties with acute or convalescent COVID-19. The CDR3 nucleotides read TGCGCCAGCAGCTTCAGACGGGACACTGAAGCTTTCTTT. This codes for CASSFRRDTEAFF.